This TCR beta chain was recorded in a study of blood T cell repertoires in COVID-19. As for the study in general: Sources were T cells, B-cell-depleted T cells, or PBMCs; the material itself was cDNA or gDNA.

The authors' processing: The assay estimated nucleated cells by amplifying reference gene primers. TCRdb's copy holds only in-frame clones and misses some; the assay was immunoSEQ multiplex PCR. V and J calls and clone size follow that table, whereas D and trimming were derived from the DNA. The profile shows roughly 280,000 clones, approximately 91% of them singletons. This CDR3 is 16 amino acids long. Trimming cost V 4 bases and J 5 bases; bases outside gene matches: 10. Germline V gene data show CDR1 as MDHEN and CDR2 as SYDVKM. The sequenced sample consisted of peripheral blood. The chain employs TRBV28 and TRBJ2-2; 7 bases agree with TRBD2. The source of this sequence is a woman aged 25-40 years with COVID-19, enrolled during active disease. The CDR3 DNA is TGTGCCAGCAGTTCTAGGGGAGGGTTCCGAACCGGGGAGCTGTTTTTT. It yields the protein CASSSRGGFRTGELFF. Full variable domain (outside the CDR3, taken from reference TRBV28 and TRBJ2-2): DVKVTQSSRYLVKRTGEKVFLECVQDMDHENMFWYRQDPGLGLRLIYFSYDVKMKEKGDIPEGYSVSREKKERFSLILESASTNQTSMYLCASSSRGGFRTGELFFGEGSRLTVL.